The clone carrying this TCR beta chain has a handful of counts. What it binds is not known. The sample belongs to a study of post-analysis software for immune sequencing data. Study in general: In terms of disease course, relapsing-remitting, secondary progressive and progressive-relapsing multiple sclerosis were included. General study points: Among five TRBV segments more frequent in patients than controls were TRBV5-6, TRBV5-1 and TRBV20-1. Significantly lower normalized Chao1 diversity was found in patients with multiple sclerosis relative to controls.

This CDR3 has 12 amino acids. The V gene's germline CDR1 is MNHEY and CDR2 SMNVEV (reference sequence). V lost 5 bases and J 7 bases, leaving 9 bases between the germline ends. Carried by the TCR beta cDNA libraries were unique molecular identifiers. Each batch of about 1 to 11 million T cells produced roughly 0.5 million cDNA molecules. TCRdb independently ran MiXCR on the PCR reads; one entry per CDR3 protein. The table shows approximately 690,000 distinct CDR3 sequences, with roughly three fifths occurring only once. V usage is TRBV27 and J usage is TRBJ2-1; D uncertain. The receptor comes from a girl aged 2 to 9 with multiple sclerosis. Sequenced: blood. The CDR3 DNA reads TGTGCCAGCAGTGTGTCCCTGAATGAGCAGTTCTTC. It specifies CASSVSLNEQFF.